These T cell receptor beta chains were read from a single sample in a study of identical twins. TCRdb itself ran the 5' RACE reads through MiXCR, one entry per CDR3 protein. The sample gives some 1,700,000 distinct CDR3 sequences, less than 40% of which show up once; under 0.35% is in the top ten. The sample taken for sequencing was cord blood. The receptors were gathered from a newborn girl in good health. Both conserved end residues are part of each CDR3. Fields, in order: clone size, J gene, V gene, D gene, CDR3 DNA, CDR3 protein. D genes are given only for firm matches. Clone size is stated in some rows and not others, as once, few, many or a class when expanded.

clone size: .; J gene: TRBJ2-1; V gene: TRBV5-4; D gene: TRBD2; CDR3 DNA: TGTGCCTGCAGTCCTCAAGCGGGAGGGCCCTATGAGCAGTTCTTC; CDR3 protein: CACSPQAGGPYEQFF
clone size: few; J gene: TRBJ2-3; V gene: TRBV5-1; D gene: TRBD1; CDR3 DNA: TGCGCCAGCAGCTTGGCCCTCAGGGGGCCCACAGATACGCAGTATTTT; CDR3 protein: CASSLALRGPTDTQYF
clone size: .; J gene: TRBJ2-6; V gene: TRBV25-1; D gene: .; CDR3 DNA: TGTGCCAGCAGTGATACACCCTCTGGGGCCAACGTCCTGACTTTC; CDR3 protein: CASSDTPSGANVLTF
clone size: few; J gene: TRBJ1-6; V gene: TRBV11-2; D gene: .; CDR3 DNA: TGTGCCAGCAGCTTAGATCTTCGGGAGAATTCACCCCTCCACTTT; CDR3 protein: CASSLDLRENSPLHF
clone size: .; J gene: TRBJ2-1; V gene: TRBV3-1; D gene: .; CDR3 DNA: TGTGCCAGCAGCCAAGTTGGTGAGACCATCAACGCGGAGCAGTTCTTC; CDR3 protein: CASSQVGETINAEQFF
clone size: few; J gene: TRBJ2-7; V gene: TRBV3-1; D gene: .; CDR3 DNA: TGTGCCAGCAGCCAAGCCTCCGTTCTCTACGAGCAGTACTTC; CDR3 protein: CASSQASVLYEQYF
clone size: few; J gene: TRBJ1-4; V gene: TRBV6-1; D gene: .; CDR3 DNA: TGTGCCAGCAGTGAACAGGGTTATGAAAAACTGTTTTTT; CDR3 protein: CASSEQGYEKLFF
clone size: .; J gene: TRBJ2-7; V gene: TRBV12-3/TRBV12-4; D gene: TRBD2; CDR3 DNA: TGTGCCAGCAGTCCCCGGCCCGGACTAGCGGGAGGTCCCTACGAGCAGTACTTC; CDR3 protein: CASSPRPGLAGGPYEQYF
clone size: .; J gene: TRBJ2-1; V gene: TRBV27; D gene: TRBD1; CDR3 DNA: TGTGCCAGCAGTTTAACAGGGGGTAAGTGGAATGAGCAGTTCTTC; CDR3 protein: CASSLTGGKWNEQFF
clone size: few; J gene: TRBJ1-3; V gene: TRBV15; D gene: .; CDR3 DNA: TGTGCCACCAGCAGAGGAAGGACTCCCGGAAACACCATATATTTT; CDR3 protein: CATSRGRTPGNTIYF
clone size: .; J gene: TRBJ1-2; V gene: TRBV25-1; D gene: TRBD1; CDR3 DNA: TGTGCCAGCAGTGATTCCCTGGGACAGGAACATTATGGCTACACCTTC; CDR3 protein: CASSDSLGQEHYGYTF
clone size: few; J gene: TRBJ1-4; V gene: TRBV11-2; D gene: .; CDR3 DNA: TGTGCCAGCAGCAAGACCTGGGAGGGTAATGAAAAACTGTTTTTT; CDR3 protein: CASSKTWEGNEKLFF
clone size: .; J gene: TRBJ1-5; V gene: TRBV4-2; D gene: TRBD1; CDR3 DNA: TGTGCCAGCAGCACACGACAGGGTTTGAATCAGCCCCAGCATTTT; CDR3 protein: CASSTRQGLNQPQHF
clone size: once; J gene: TRBJ2-2; V gene: TRBV12-3/TRBV12-4; D gene: TRBD1; CDR3 DNA: TGTGCCAGCAGTTTCAGGACAGGGGACTCCACCGGGGAGCTGTTTTTT; CDR3 protein: CASSFRTGDSTGELFF
clone size: .; J gene: TRBJ2-5; V gene: TRBV12-5; D gene: .; CDR3 DNA: TGTGCTAGTGGTTTGGACACATCACACCAAGAGACCCAGTACTTC; CDR3 protein: CASGLDTSHQETQYF
clone size: .; J gene: TRBJ1-2; V gene: TRBV5-1; D gene: .; CDR3 DNA: TGCGCCAGCAGCCCGGGAGGGAGCAGCTATGGCTACACCTTC; CDR3 protein: CASSPGGSSYGYTF
clone size: .; J gene: TRBJ1-6; V gene: TRBV27; D gene: .; CDR3 DNA: TGTGCCAGCAGTTCCCTCTATAATTCACCCCTCCACTTT; CDR3 protein: CASSSLYNSPLHF
clone size: .; J gene: TRBJ2-7; V gene: TRBV5-1; D gene: .; CDR3 DNA: TGCGCCAGCAGCGGGGTGGCCGGCAACTCCTACAATGAGCAGTACTTC; CDR3 protein: CASSGVAGNSYNEQYF
clone size: few; J gene: TRBJ2-3; V gene: TRBV10-3; D gene: .; CDR3 DNA: TGTGCCACGAAGTCCCCTAGCGGCACAGATACGCAGTATTTT; CDR3 protein: CATKSPSGTDTQYF
clone size: many; J gene: TRBJ2-6; V gene: TRBV27; D gene: .; CDR3 DNA: TGTGCCAGCACCGTTTCTGGGGCCAACGTCCTGACTTTC; CDR3 protein: CASTVSGANVLTF
clone size: .; J gene: TRBJ2-1; V gene: TRBV4-1; D gene: .; CDR3 DNA: TGCGCCAGCAGCCAAGATGTTTGGCTAGCGCGCAATGAGCAGTTCTTC; CDR3 protein: CASSQDVWLARNEQFF
clone size: .; J gene: TRBJ1-2; V gene: TRBV4-1; D gene: .; CDR3 DNA: TGCGCCAGCAGCCCCCGACAGGAAACTAACTATGGCTACACCTTC; CDR3 protein: CASSPRQETNYGYTF
clone size: few; J gene: TRBJ1-2; V gene: TRBV6-5; D gene: .; CDR3 DNA: TGTGCCAGCAGTTACTCCTGGGGGGATGGCTACACCTTC; CDR3 protein: CASSYSWGDGYTF
clone size: few; J gene: TRBJ2-3; V gene: TRBV12-3/TRBV12-4; D gene: .; CDR3 DNA: TGTGCCAGCATCACTTTACCGCAGGGGAGCAGCACAGATACGCAGTATTTT; CDR3 protein: CASITLPQGSSTDTQYF
clone size: .; J gene: TRBJ2-3; V gene: TRBV2; D gene: .; CDR3 DNA: TGTGCCAGCAGTGAAGCGGGAGCCACAGATACGCAGTATTTT; CDR3 protein: CASSEAGATDTQYF
clone size: few; J gene: TRBJ2-1; V gene: TRBV5-1; D gene: .; CDR3 DNA: TGCGCCAGCAGCTGGCAAAGGGACCAGACCTACAATGAGCAGTTCTTC; CDR3 protein: CASSWQRDQTYNEQFF
clone size: few; J gene: TRBJ1-5; V gene: TRBV7-8; D gene: .; CDR3 DNA: TGTGCCAGCAGCTTAAACAGGGTTAGCAATCAGCCCCAGCATTTT; CDR3 protein: CASSLNRVSNQPQHF
clone size: once; J gene: TRBJ2-3; V gene: TRBV7-2; D gene: TRBD2; CDR3 DNA: TGTGCCAGCAGCCTCGCCGGGACTATGACAGATACGCAGTATTTT; CDR3 protein: CASSLAGTMTDTQYF